This note documents a single TCR beta chain sequence. This clone was seen only once. What this receptor recognizes is not known. No base qualities exist here, and no much larger clone lies one base off it. Libraries were constructed by the immunoSEQ multiplex PCR assay. For the multiplex PCR, a mixture combining 60 forward primers for TCR Vbeta segments and 13 reverse primers for TCR Jbeta segments was used. A multiplex PCR assay on genomic DNA amplified the CDR3 region of rearranged TCR beta genes. The Illumina HiSeq System was used to sequence the amplified TCR beta libraries as 87-base-pair reads. The authors' pipeline ran thus. Across the 500 to 700 repertoires, a later analysis counted around 80 million unique TCR beta chains, roughly 11 million of which were shared by at least two donors. Raw reads were error-corrected and collapsed into unique sequences with a nearest-neighbor algorithm that merged closely related sequences to remove PCR and sequencing errors. CDR3 sequences were aligned to IMGT reference sequences to assign V, D and J gene segments. Each retained sequence needed at least a six-nucleotide match to both a V gene segment and a J gene segment. A rearrangement counted as productive if the CDR3 had no stop codons and remained in frame with V and J, and every other rearrangement counted as non-productive. CDR3 was defined according to IMGT convention as the region running from the second conserved V-encoded cysteine to the conserved J-encoded phenylalanine. In an earlier analysis of approximately 590 of the donors, sequences lacking an unambiguous match to a single V gene segment were excluded. In an earlier analysis of a few hundred of the donors, V segments were called functional above 56.7% productive rearrangements and were called segregating when the between-donor standard deviation exceeded 5%. A statistical classification framework was developed to diagnose cytomegalovirus status using the catalog of TCR beta chain sequences. In a later analysis, TCR nucleotide sequences were compared against IMGT/GENE-DB human TR gene sequences so that V and J genes could be assigned. The TCRdist pipeline was used in a later analysis to assign CDR3 sequences and most-parsimonious VDJ recombination scenarios. In a later analysis, each TCR beta chain was defined by its CDR3 amino acid sequence together with its V-gene family, and reads lacking a unique V-gene family were excluded. In a later analysis, several hundred highly shared, low-generation-probability nucleotide sequences were removed to address suspected cross-contamination and a sequencing artifact. In a later analysis, a clonal expansion index was calculated for each public chain from normalized within-repertoire ranks of inferred template counts. A later analysis computed generation probabilities with a VDJ recombination model fitted to out-of-frame rearrangements, and checked the results against IGoR. A later analysis scored TCR-TCR, TCR-HLA and TCR-CMV co-occurrence with hypergeometric tests, applying a repertoire-size bias correction to TCR pairs. False discovery rates were estimated in a later analysis by permuting HLA or CMV assignments 20 times. In a later analysis, co-occurring TCRs were grouped with DBSCAN, and TCRdist sequence similarity was added when clustering was performed within HLA-allele-positive subsets. Repertoires with fewer than 30,000 or more than 120,000 public chains were left out of co-occurrence clustering, as were roughly five repertoires with anomalous nucleotide sharing. The table comes from immuneACCESS by way of TCRdb, which keeps in-frame sequences with V and J called. Part of the clones is missing from these tables; in studies checked, under half for an unresolved V gene and the rest for unknown reasons. The D gene and trimming were derived from the DNA, and the V and J assignments and clone size from that table. The sample data list 95,000 to 130,000 clones, and around 70% of these were observed just once. The ten largest clones add up to 1.6% of the sample.

These data are taken from a study of cytomegalovirus exposure and HLA in healthy donors (dated by TCRdb to about 2017). Regarding the research as a whole: An earlier analysis of more than 550 of the donors reported approximately 260 Gb of sequence data and 117 million unique TCR beta sequences obtained from 150 million to 200 million T cells. An early release covering roughly 580 HLA-typed donors comprised approximately 290 gigabases of sequencing data and around 80 million unique TCR sequences. The genetic ancestry cluster associated with self-reported Caucasian donors included about 81% of the 398 genotyped donors. The study aimed to test whether signatures of past pathogen exposure could be identified by cataloging public T cell receptors. The study used immunosequencing to profile the T cell repertoires of more than 650 subjects and linked those repertoires to cytomegalovirus serostatus. A separate validation cohort of about 110 different subjects was used in addition to the approximately 610-subject first cohort. To predict cytomegalovirus infection status, the study combined high-throughput TCR immunosequencing, statistical association of individual TCRs with disease status, and machine learning. To study patterns of TCR occurrence, a later analysis re-analyzed previously published TCR beta repertoires from under 750 donors and added high-resolution HLA genotyping. The later analysis used no new phenotypic data to find candidate immune exposures, relying instead on TCR beta sequences and their occurrence across donors. To decide whether each TCR beta V gene segment behaved as functional or pseudogenic, an earlier analysis of over 500 of the donors relied on high-throughput TCR beta sequencing. Donor age, sex, ethnicity and CMV serostatus were compiled alongside the repertoire data. A later genetic analysis took genome-wide SNP genotypes for about three fifths of the 666 donors and used that subset as a discovery cohort. All discovery cohort repertoires had been generated on a single sequencing platform. HLA typing included class I and class II loci at four-digit resolution. The number of typed donors differed by locus: about 620-630 for A, B, C, DRB1 and DQB1; approximately 520 for DQA1; fewer than 610 for DPA1; and about 470 for DPB1. About five DR-DQ haplotypes were handled as single units for association and clustering because linkage in the cohort was strong. Across approximately 420 genotyped donors of the cohort, an average of about 250,000 unique TCR beta nucleotide sequences per donor were sequenced, and about a sixth of those sequences were non-productive.

Paper-wide results and their limitations: Cytomegalovirus status was reported to be diagnosed by the classifier with high specificity and sensitivity in both the original and validation cohorts. A cluster of highly shared sequence variants was judged likely to be a technical artifact of the sequencing pipeline. In an earlier analysis of 587 of the donors, most TCR beta V segments appeared in productive rearrangements about 87% or about 30% of the time, broadly matching IMGT annotations. V-gene and J-gene trimming of TCR beta chains was associated with a missense DCLRE1C variant in a later genetic analysis, and the association was replicated in an independent cohort. At a false discovery rate of 0.05, a later analysis linked about 16,000 TCR beta sequences to specific HLA alleles. In a later analysis, HLA-associated TCR beta chains showed more clonal expansion and lower generation probabilities than non-associated chains that were equally common. In vitro tests confirmed that a few of the cytomegalovirus-associated TCR beta chains recognize cytomegalovirus antigens. Because HLA typing was missing for some donors at each locus, association tests included only the typed subset. Correlated functional status among segregating V segments might reflect linkage disequilibrium, but an unknown experimental factor could not be ruled out. A further reported finding was that TCR beta sequences accurately predicted the HLA-A and HLA-B alleles for most subjects in the first cohort. While some public TCRs were present in many individuals, most TCR sequences turned up only very rarely across donors. The earlier analysis of about 600 of the donors excluded over 15 rarely observed V segments, including chromosome 9 orphons, because counts were too low. The cohort was sequenced for TCR beta chains only, and without alpha or paired-chain data the features that could be detected were limited. In the study, roughly 160 TCR beta chains were listed as associated with cytomegalovirus. Immune exposure information for the cohort was limited to CMV serostatus. According to the authors, the approach could potentially be generalized to other disease states and immunological phenotypes. In a later analysis, several top co-occurrence clusters were reported to appear linked to parvovirus B19, influenza, CMV and Epstein-Barr virus. When HLA alleles, especially DR and DQ, strongly co-occurred, TCR associations were difficult to assign to individual alleles. The presence/absence analyses assumed that sequencing depth was roughly uniform across donors, and that assumption may not be true. Some IMGT-functional V segments, including TRBV6-2 and TRBV6-3, could not be distinguished by the 87-base-pair reads and were therefore excluded. In a later analysis, the rate of TCR association differed among HLA loci, with DRB1 alleles having the most associated TCRs and HLA-C alleles having the fewest. In a later analysis, most CMV-associated TCR beta chains were found to appear HLA-restricted, with HLA associations seemingly driven largely by CMV exposure. A later genetic analysis reported fewer N-insertions in productive TCRs among donors in an Asian-associated ancestry cluster than the 666-donor mean.

The cohort comprised fewer than 750 healthy bone marrow donors. At the time of sampling, every cohort member was nominally healthy, though immune exposures that went unrecorded were likely present. The donor was CMV seronegative and belonged to the group of around 400 seronegative cohort members. A peripheral blood sample was collected from each donor, and TCR beta sequencing was performed on peripheral blood mononuclear cells. The Qiagen DNeasy Blood Extraction Kit was used to extract genomic DNA from the blood cell samples. Reading from cysteine to phenylalanine, the CDR3 counts 14 amino acids. This entry keeps only the CDR3 DNA: 42 bases, framed from base 1. The germline V gene provides CDR1 KGHSH and CDR2 LQKENI. After removal of 8 bases from V and 1 base from J, the junction retains 7 bases not matched to a gene.

This sequence was found in a woman aged 18-35 years in good health and CMV-seronegative. The chain is made from TRBV18 and TRBJ2-5, and 7 bases in between align with TRBD1. Source material: PBMCs. The CDR3 corresponds to CASTWGTVQETQYF. The nucleotide sequence is given as TGTGCCAGCACTTGGGGGACAGTCCAAGAGACCCAGTACTTC.